The clone carrying this T cell receptor (beta chain) was seen a handful of times. This sample is drawn from a study of blood T cells in healthy people across ages. Primers used in a second PCR of about 6 to 12 cycles were a sample-barcoded 5' primer and a J-beta primer mix. TCRdb re-called the 5' RACE reads through MiXCR, storing one row per CDR3 protein. Among some 850,000 distinct CDR3 sequences listed, about 26% were seen once. This same sample was also taken into another study, of T cells of mothers and their children.

The source is a boy aged 10-17 years in good health. Specimen: blood.

CDR3 bases: TGTGCCATCAGTGGCCCTCAGGGCGGGGGGCAGGGAGATACGCAGCATTTT. Protein: CAISGPQGGGQGDTQHF. V gene TRBV10-3 combines with J gene TRBJ2-3; D perhaps matches TRBD1 (6 bases). The J call may not be correct, given that the DNA end is closer to TRBJ1-5. The CDR3 is 17 residues long. Germline V gene sequence: CDR1 ENHRY, CDR2 SYGVKD.